This entry concerns a single T cell receptor beta chain. The antigen is not known. In the PCR, 60 Vbeta and 13 Jbeta primers were used. Profiling relied on immunoSEQ multiplex PCR, and the TCRdb table lists in-frame clones only, not all of them. The sample shows 60,000 to 100,000 clones, 60% to 85% of them seen only once. From germline, CDR1 is MNHNS and CDR2 SASEGT. The CDR3 covers 13 residues. Trimming cost V 7 bases and J 3 bases, with 11 bases left between them. The data belong to a study of cytomegalovirus exposure and HLA in healthy donors. On the study more broadly: Around 85 million unique TCRs from HLA-typed donors were held in an early data release. Researchers found that under 90% of 350 to 500 genotyped donors fell within the Caucasian-associated ancestry cluster. General study results and limits: Later analysis showed TCR association rates varying by HLA locus, highest for DRB1 and lowest for HLA-C. Rare sequences made up most TCRs, while some public TCRs were found in many donors.

The sequenced sample consisted of PBMCs. The sequence came from a man aged 40-49 years in good health and CMV-seronegative. This chain links TRBV6-1 with TRBJ2-3, with TRBD2 as a possible D gene (5 bases). The chain's CDR3 is CASTGSTTDTQYF. As DNA, the CDR3 is TGTGCCAGCACGGGGAGTACGACAGATACGCAGTATTTT.